This record looks at one T cell receptor beta chain sequence and its context. Its specificity is unknown. The V gene's germline CDR1 is SGHTA and CDR2 FQGNSA. The CDR3 has 17 amino acids. V lost 1 base and J lost 0, with 15 bases in between. Sequencing was performed with immunoSEQ multiplex PCR; in TCRdb, only in-frame clones are kept and a portion is missing. The sample shows roughly 25,000 clones, roughly four fifths of them seen only once. The source of the sample is a study of T cells in narcolepsy. Study-wide results and limits: HCRT-specific and TRIB2-specific autoreactive clonotypes appeared among same-patient CSF and blood CD4+ clonotypes.

The chain recombines TRBV7-2 with TRBJ1-1, with D tentatively TRBD1 (6 bases). Sequencing used CD45RA- memory CD4+ T cells from PBMCs. The clonotype comes from a human donor with narcolepsy. This CDR3 reads CASSLEFGGQLNTEAFF. As DNA, the CDR3 is TGTGCCAGCAGCTTAGAATTCGGCGGACAGCTGAACACTGAAGCTTTCTTT.